The source of this T cell receptor beta chain is a study of blood T cell repertoires in COVID-19. Study overall: Samples taken during acute and convalescent COVID-19 were collected in the United States, Italy and Spain. PBMCs, B-cell-depleted T cells, or T cells provided the cDNA or gDNA that made up the material.

Germline CDR1 reads LNHNV; CDR2 reads YYDKDF (reference sequence). Trimming took off 0 bases at V and 5 bases at J, with 16 bases between the two ends. This CDR3 comprises 16 residues. Original handling: Amplified reference gene primers provided the basis for estimating nucleated cell counts. Data came from immunoSEQ multiplex PCR; TCRdb stores just in-frame clones and leaves some out. The DNA gave D and trimming, while V, J and clone size come from that table. Of approximately 230,000 clones in the sample, around 80% were seen once. The sequence was collected from a man aged 80 or over with acute or convalescent COVID-19. The rearrangement uses TRBV15 and TRBJ1-2; D gene ambiguous. Sequencing was performed on peripheral blood. In DNA form, the CDR3 reads TGTGCCACCAGCAGAGATACCCTGGTAGTCGGGTATGGCTACACCTTC. It specifies CATSRDTLVVGYGYTF.